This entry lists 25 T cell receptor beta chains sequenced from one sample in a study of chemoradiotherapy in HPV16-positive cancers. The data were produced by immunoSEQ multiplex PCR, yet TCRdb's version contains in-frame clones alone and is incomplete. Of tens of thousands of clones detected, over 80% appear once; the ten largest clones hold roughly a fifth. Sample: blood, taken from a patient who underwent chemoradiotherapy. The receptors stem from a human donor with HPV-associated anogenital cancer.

CDR3 amino acids: CASTDRGDLSDTQYF. The CDR3 nucleotides read TGTGCCAGCACGGACAGGGGGGATTTATCAGATACGCAGTATTTT. The chain employs TRBV9 and TRBJ2-3, with TRBD1 matching 10 bases. Germline lookup yields CDR1 SGDLS and CDR2 YYNGEE. The CDR3 consists of 15 residues. V was pared by 6 bases and J by 4 bases, with 8 bases of the junction left unmatched.

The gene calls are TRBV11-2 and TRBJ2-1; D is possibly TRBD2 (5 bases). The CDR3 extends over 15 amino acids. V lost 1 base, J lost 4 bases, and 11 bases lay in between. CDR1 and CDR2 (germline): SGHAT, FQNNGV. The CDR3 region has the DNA TGTGCCAGCAGCTTAGGCGGGTCTCTTTACAATGAGCAGTTCTTC. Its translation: CASSLGGSLYNEQFF.

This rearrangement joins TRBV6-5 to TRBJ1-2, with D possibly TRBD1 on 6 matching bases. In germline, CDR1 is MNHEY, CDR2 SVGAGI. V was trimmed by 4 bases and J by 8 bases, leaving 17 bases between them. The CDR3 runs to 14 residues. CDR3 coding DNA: TGTGCCAGCAGTTCGGGGGCCGGGCGGCAGGGCTACACCTTC. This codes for CASSSGAGRQGYTF.

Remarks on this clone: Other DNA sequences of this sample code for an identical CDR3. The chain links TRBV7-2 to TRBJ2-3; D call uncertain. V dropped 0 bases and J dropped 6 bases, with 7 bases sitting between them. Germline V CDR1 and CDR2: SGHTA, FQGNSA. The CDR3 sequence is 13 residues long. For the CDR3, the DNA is TGTGCCAGCAGCTTAGCCCCCCCGGATACGCAGTATTTT. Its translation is CASSLAPPDTQYF.

Here the CDR3 reads CASSHGQGTTNEKLFF. The CDR3 DNA follows: TGTGCCAGCAGCCACGGACAGGGCACAACTAATGAAAAACTGTTTTTT. This sequence joins TRBV13 and TRBJ1-4; 8 nucleotides line up with TRBD1. CDR1 is PRHDT, CDR2 FYEKMQ, per germline (reference sequence). The CDR3 length is 16 residues. J gave up 0 bases and V 5 bases, and 5 bases lay outside the gene matches.

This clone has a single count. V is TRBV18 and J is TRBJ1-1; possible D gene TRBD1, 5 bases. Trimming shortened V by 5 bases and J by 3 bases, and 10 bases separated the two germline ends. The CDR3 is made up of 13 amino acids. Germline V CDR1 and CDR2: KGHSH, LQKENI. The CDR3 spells CASSYRSDTEAFF. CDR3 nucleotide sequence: TGTGCCAGCTCATACAGGAGCGACACTGAAGCTTTCTTT.

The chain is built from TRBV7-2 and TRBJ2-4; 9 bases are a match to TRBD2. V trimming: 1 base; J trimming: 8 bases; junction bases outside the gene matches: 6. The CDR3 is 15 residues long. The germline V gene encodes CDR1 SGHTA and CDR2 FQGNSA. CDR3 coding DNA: TGTGCCAGCAGCTTAGAACCAGCGGGAGGTGACATTCAGTACTTC. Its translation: CASSLEPAGGDIQYF. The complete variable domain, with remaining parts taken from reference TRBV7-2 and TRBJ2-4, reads GAGVSQSPSNKVTEKGKDVELRCDPISGHTALYWYRQSLGQGLEFLIYFQGNSAPDKSGLPSDRFSAERTGGSVSTLTIQRTQQEDSAVYLCASSLEPAGGDIQYFGAGTRLSVL.

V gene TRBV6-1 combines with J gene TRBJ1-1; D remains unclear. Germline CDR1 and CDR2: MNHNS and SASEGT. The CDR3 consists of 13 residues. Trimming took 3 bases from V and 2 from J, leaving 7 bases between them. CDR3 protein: CASSEGRNTEAFF. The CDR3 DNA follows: TGTGCCAGCAGTGAGGGTAGAAACACTGAAGCTTTCTTT.

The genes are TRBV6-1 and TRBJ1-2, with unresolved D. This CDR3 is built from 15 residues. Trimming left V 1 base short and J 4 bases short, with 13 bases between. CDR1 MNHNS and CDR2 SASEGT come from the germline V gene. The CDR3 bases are TGTGCCAGCAGTGAAGACGAAAGGAAGCCCTATGGCTACACCTTC. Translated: CASSEDERKPYGYTF.

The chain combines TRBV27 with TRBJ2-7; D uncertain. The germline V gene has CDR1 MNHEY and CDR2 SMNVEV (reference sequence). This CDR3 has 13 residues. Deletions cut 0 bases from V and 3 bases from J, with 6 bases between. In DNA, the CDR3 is TGTGCCAGCAGTTTATCTAGCCGCTACGAGCAGTACTTC. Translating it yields CASSLSSRYEQYF.

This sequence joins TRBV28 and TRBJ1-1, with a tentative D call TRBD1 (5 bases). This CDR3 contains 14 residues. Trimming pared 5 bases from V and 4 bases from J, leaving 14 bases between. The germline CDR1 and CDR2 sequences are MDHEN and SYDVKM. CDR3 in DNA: TGTGCCAGCAGTACCGCAGGGAAACTCACTGAAGCTTTCTTT. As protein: CASSTAGKLTEAFF.

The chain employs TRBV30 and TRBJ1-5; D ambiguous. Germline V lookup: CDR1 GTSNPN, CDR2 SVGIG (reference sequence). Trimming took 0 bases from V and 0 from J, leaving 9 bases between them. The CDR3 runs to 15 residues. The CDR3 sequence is CAWSVPDYSNQPQHF. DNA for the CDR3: TGTGCCTGGAGTGTACCAGATTATAGCAATCAGCCCCAGCATTTT.

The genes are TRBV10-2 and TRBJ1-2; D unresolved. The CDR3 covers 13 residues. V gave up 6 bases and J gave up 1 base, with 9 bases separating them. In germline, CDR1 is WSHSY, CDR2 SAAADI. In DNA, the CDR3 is TGCGCCAGCAGGGAACAGATTAACTATGGCTACACCTTC. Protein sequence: CASREQINYGYTF.

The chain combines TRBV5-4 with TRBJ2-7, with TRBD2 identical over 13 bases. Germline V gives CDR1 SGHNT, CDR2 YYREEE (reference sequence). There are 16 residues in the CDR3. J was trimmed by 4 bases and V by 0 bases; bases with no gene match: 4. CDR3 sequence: CASSLGTSGSIYEQYF. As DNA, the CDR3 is TGTGCCAGCAGCTTGGGGACTAGCGGGAGTATATACGAGCAGTACTTC.

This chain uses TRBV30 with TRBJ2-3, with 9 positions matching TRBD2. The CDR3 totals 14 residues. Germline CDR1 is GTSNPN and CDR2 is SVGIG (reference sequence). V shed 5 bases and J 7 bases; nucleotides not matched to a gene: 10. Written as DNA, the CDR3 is TGTGCCTGGGCGGCGGGAAGCGGGGGGAATACGCAGTATTTT. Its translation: CAWAAGSGGNTQYF.

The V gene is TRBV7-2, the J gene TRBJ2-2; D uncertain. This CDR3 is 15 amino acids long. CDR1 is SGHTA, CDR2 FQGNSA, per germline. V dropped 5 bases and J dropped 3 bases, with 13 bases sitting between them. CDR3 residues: CASSKSEVHTGELFF. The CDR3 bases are TGTGCCAGCAGCAAAAGTGAGGTCCACACCGGGGAGCTGTTTTTT.

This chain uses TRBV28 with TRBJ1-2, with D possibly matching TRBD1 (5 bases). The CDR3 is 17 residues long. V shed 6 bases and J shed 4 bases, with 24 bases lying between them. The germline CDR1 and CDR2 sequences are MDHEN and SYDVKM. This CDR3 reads CASSPPSGGIPSYGYTF. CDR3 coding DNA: TGTGCCAGCAGCCCACCCTCTGGGGGAATACCTTCCTATGGCTACACCTTC.

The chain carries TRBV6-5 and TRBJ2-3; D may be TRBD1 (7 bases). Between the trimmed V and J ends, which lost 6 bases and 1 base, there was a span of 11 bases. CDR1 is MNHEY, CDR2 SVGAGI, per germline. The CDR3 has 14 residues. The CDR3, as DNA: TGTGCCAGCAGACCCAGGGGGGGCACAGATACGCAGTATTTT. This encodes CASRPRGGTDTQYF.

CDR3 nucleotide sequence: TGTGCCAGCAGTTTAGGGCTAGCGGCAAACAATGAGCAGTTCTTC. Protein product: CASSLGLAANNEQFF. The chain is built from TRBV28 and TRBJ2-1, with TRBD2 matching 7 bases. The CDR3 has 15 residues. After removal of 2 bases from V and 5 bases from J, the junction contained 6 bases not matched to a gene. Germline V CDR1 and CDR2: MDHEN, SYDVKM.

CDR3 amino acids: CASSRDGVRGSPLHF. CDR3 nucleotide sequence: TGTGCCAGCAGTAGGGACGGAGTGAGGGGTTCACCCCTCCACTTT. The chain is built from TRBV2 and TRBJ1-6, with a possible D match to TRBD1 (5 bases). Trimming stripped 5 bases from V and 9 bases from J, with 17 bases between. Germline V gene lookup returns CDR1 SNHLY and CDR2 FYNNEI. The CDR3 extends over 15 amino acids.

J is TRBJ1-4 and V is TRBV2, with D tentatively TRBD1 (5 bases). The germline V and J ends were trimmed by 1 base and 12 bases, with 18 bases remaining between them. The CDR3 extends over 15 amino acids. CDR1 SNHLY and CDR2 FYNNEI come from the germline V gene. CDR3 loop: CASSEGIAGEKELFF. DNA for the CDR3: TGTGCCAGCAGTGAAGGCATAGCGGGGGAAAAGGAACTGTTTTTT.

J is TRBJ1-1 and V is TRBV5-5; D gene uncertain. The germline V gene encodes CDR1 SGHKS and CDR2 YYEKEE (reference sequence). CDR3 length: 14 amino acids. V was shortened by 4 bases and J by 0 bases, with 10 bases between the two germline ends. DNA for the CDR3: TGTGCCAGCAGCGAACTAAGGCTGAACACTGAAGCTTTCTTT. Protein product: CASSELRLNTEAFF.

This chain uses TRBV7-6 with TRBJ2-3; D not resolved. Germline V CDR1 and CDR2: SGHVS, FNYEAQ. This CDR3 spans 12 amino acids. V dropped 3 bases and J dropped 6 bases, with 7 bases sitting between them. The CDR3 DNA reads TGTGCCAGCAGCTTTCTAGGGGATACGCAGTATTTT. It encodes CASSFLGDTQYF.

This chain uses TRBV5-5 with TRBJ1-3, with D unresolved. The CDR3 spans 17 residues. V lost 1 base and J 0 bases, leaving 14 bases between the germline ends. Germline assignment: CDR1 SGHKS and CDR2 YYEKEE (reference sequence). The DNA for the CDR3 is TGTGCCAGCAGCTTGCAATTAACGACTTTCTCTGGAAACACCATATATTTT. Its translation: CASSLQLTTFSGNTIYF.

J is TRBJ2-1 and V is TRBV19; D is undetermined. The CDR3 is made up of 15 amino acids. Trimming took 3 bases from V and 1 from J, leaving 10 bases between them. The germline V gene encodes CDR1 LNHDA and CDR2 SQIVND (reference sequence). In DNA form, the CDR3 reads TGTGCCAGTAGTATGGCGGCCCTTTCCTACAATGAGCAGTTCTTC. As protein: CASSMAALSYNEQFF.